Listed below are T cell receptor beta chains from one sample, sequenced in a study of T cells after yellow fever vaccination. TCRdb recomputed calls from the 5' RACE reads with MiXCR, one row per CDR3 protein. Of about 320,000 distinct CDR3 sequences in the sample, approximately 4.5% were seen once. The specimen comprised PBMCs, sampled 15 days after the yellow fever booster vaccination. These receptors originate from a man aged 18 to 29 who received the YFV17D yellow fever vaccine. Each CDR3 is given with its conserved first and last residue. The D gene is left open where the match is weak. The size of a clone is reported for some rows only, either as once, few or many, or as a class for expanded clones.

CDR3aa: CASSPPSAYNTGELFF
CDR3nt: TGTGCCAGCTCACCACCGTCGGCCTACAACACCGGGGAGCTGTTTTTT
v_gene: TRBV18
j_gene: TRBJ2-2
abundance: many
d_gene: -

CDR3aa: CASSIPTDYTNTGELFF
CDR3nt: TGTGCCAGCAGCATTCCGACAGATTATACGAACACCGGGGAGCTGTTTTTT
v_gene: TRBV7-6
j_gene: TRBJ2-2
abundance: many
d_gene: -

CDR3aa: CASSFLVNYGYTF
CDR3nt: TGTGCCAGCAGTTTTCTGGTCAACTATGGCTACACCTTC
v_gene: TRBV12-3/TRBV12-4
j_gene: TRBJ1-2
abundance: few
d_gene: -

CDR3aa: CASSLNLYEQYF
CDR3nt: TGTGCCAGCAGCTTAAACCTCTACGAGCAGTACTTC
v_gene: TRBV7-2
j_gene: TRBJ2-7
abundance: many
d_gene: -

CDR3aa: CASSLGGRSYNEQFF
CDR3nt: TGTGCCAGCAGCTTAGGGGGGCGGTCCTACAATGAGCAGTTCTTC
v_gene: TRBV11-1
j_gene: TRBJ2-1
abundance: many
d_gene: -

CDR3aa: CSVGGRAPTGELFF
CDR3nt: TGCAGCGTTGGTGGCAGAGCCCCCACCGGGGAGCTGTTTTTT
v_gene: TRBV29-1
j_gene: TRBJ2-2
abundance: -
d_gene: -

CDR3aa: CAISELTGSNQPQHF
CDR3nt: TGTGCCATCAGTGAGTTGACAGGTAGCAATCAGCCCCAGCATTTT
v_gene: TRBV10-3
j_gene: TRBJ1-5
abundance: few
d_gene: -

CDR3aa: CASSKGYGTEAFF
CDR3nt: TGTGCCAGCAGCAAGGGGTACGGCACTGAAGCTTTCTTT
v_gene: TRBV7-9
j_gene: TRBJ1-1
abundance: -
d_gene: -

CDR3aa: CATSGPGQGSTEAFF
CDR3nt: TGTGCCACCAGTGGTCCGGGACAGGGATCCACTGAAGCTTTCTTT
v_gene: TRBV24-1
j_gene: TRBJ1-1
abundance: few
d_gene: TRBD1

CDR3aa: CASSLVGSFYNSPLHF
CDR3nt: TGCGCCAGCAGCTTGGTCGGCAGCTTCTATAATTCACCCCTCCACTTT
v_gene: TRBV5-1
j_gene: TRBJ1-6
abundance: many
d_gene: -

CDR3aa: CASRQGGGGESTQYF
CDR3nt: TGTGCCAGCAGGCAGGGCGGGGGGGGAGAATCGACGCAGTATTTT
v_gene: TRBV6-5
j_gene: TRBJ2-3
abundance: few
d_gene: TRBD2

CDR3aa: CASSPRLGGQETQYF
CDR3nt: TGCGCCAGCAGCCCCAGACTGGGGGGGCAGGAGACCCAGTACTTC
v_gene: TRBV4-3
j_gene: TRBJ2-5
abundance: -
d_gene: -

CDR3aa: CASSRGGGQETQYF
CDR3nt: TGTGCCAGCAGCCGAGGAGGGGGGCAAGAGACCCAGTACTTC
v_gene: TRBV4-2
j_gene: TRBJ2-5
abundance: few
d_gene: -

CDR3aa: CASSPGTALNEKLFF
CDR3nt: TGTGCCAGCAGCCCCGGGACAGCCCTTAATGAAAAACTGTTTTTT
v_gene: TRBV6-5
j_gene: TRBJ1-4
abundance: -
d_gene: TRBD1

CDR3aa: CASSWERGAQETQYF
CDR3nt: TGTGCCAGCAGCTGGGAGCGGGGGGCGCAAGAGACCCAGTACTTC
v_gene: TRBV7-8
j_gene: TRBJ2-5
abundance: few
d_gene: TRBD2

CDR3aa: CASSLRTVPYEQYF
CDR3nt: TGTGCCAGCTCACTACGGACAGTTCCCTACGAGCAGTACTTC
v_gene: TRBV18
j_gene: TRBJ2-7
abundance: few
d_gene: -

CDR3aa: CASSQVGSDTQYF
CDR3nt: TGCGCCAGCAGCCAAGTCGGCTCAGATACGCAGTATTTT
v_gene: TRBV4-1
j_gene: TRBJ2-3
abundance: few
d_gene: -

CDR3aa: CASSEWGRMNTEAFF
CDR3nt: TGTGCCAGCAGTGAATGGGGCAGGATGAACACTGAAGCTTTCTTT
v_gene: TRBV25-1
j_gene: TRBJ1-1
abundance: few
d_gene: -

CDR3aa: CASSIGEWGTEAFF
CDR3nt: TGTGCCAGCAGTATTGGGGAATGGGGCACTGAAGCTTTCTTT
v_gene: TRBV12-3/TRBV12-4
j_gene: TRBJ1-1
abundance: few
d_gene: -

CDR3aa: CASSMTGGGEAFF
CDR3nt: TGTGCCAGCAGCATGACAGGGGGCGGTGAAGCTTTCTTT
v_gene: TRBV7-3
j_gene: TRBJ1-1
abundance: many
d_gene: TRBD1

CDR3aa: CASSQINSPLHF
CDR3nt: TGTGCCAGCAGCCAGATTAATTCACCCCTCCACTTT
v_gene: TRBV3-1
j_gene: TRBJ1-6
abundance: -
d_gene: -

CDR3aa: CASSQGFQPQHF
CDR3nt: TGCGCCAGCAGTCAAGGTTTTCAGCCCCAGCATTTT
v_gene: TRBV23-1
j_gene: TRBJ1-5
abundance: -
d_gene: -

CDR3aa: CASRTGGAPYEQYF
CDR3nt: TGTGCCAGCAGGACAGGGGGGGCCCCCTACGAGCAGTACTTC
v_gene: TRBV12-3/TRBV12-4
j_gene: TRBJ2-7
abundance: many
d_gene: TRBD1

CDR3aa: CASSLGDRGTNEKLFF
CDR3nt: TGTGCCAGCAGCTTAGGAGACAGGGGAACTAATGAAAAACTGTTTTTT
v_gene: TRBV7-9
j_gene: TRBJ1-4
abundance: many
d_gene: TRBD1

CDR3aa: CASSQAGLFHTEAFF
CDR3nt: TGCGCCAGCAGCCAGGCAGGGTTGTTTCACACTGAAGCTTTCTTT
v_gene: TRBV4-1
j_gene: TRBJ1-1
abundance: few
d_gene: -

CDR3aa: CASSPGLGQGWETQYF
CDR3nt: TGCGCCAGCAGCCCCGGGCTCGGACAGGGTTGGGAGACCCAGTACTTC
v_gene: TRBV5-1
j_gene: TRBJ2-5
abundance: -
d_gene: TRBD1

CDR3aa: CASSTAPSTDTQYF
CDR3nt: TGTGCCAGCAGTACAGCGCCGAGCACAGATACGCAGTATTTT
v_gene: TRBV11-2
j_gene: TRBJ2-3
abundance: few
d_gene: -

CDR3aa: CASSLGTWQPQHF
CDR3nt: TGTGCCAGCAGCTTGGGAACGTGGCAGCCCCAGCATTTT
v_gene: TRBV5-6
j_gene: TRBJ1-5
abundance: many
d_gene: -

CDR3aa: CASSLRDRLTDTQYF
CDR3nt: TGTGCCAGCAGTTTAAGGGACAGGCTGACAGATACGCAGTATTTT
v_gene: TRBV28
j_gene: TRBJ2-3
abundance: -
d_gene: TRBD1

CDR3aa: CAVRPPGRPQHF
CDR3nt: TGTGCCGTACGACCTCCAGGGCGGCCCCAGCATTTT
v_gene: TRBV25-1
j_gene: TRBJ1-5
abundance: many
d_gene: -

CDR3aa: CASSLATGYTEAFF
CDR3nt: TGCGCCAGCAGCTTGGCCACGGGATACACTGAAGCTTTCTTT
v_gene: TRBV5-1
j_gene: TRBJ1-1
abundance: many
d_gene: -

CDR3aa: CASSFIQSNEQFF
CDR3nt: TGTGCCAGCAGCTTCATTCAGAGCAATGAGCAGTTCTTC
v_gene: TRBV11-1
j_gene: TRBJ2-1
abundance: -
d_gene: -

CDR3aa: CASSPGTGAKGYTF
CDR3nt: TGTGCCAGCAGCCCTGGGACAGGGGCGAAGGGCTACACCTTC
v_gene: TRBV7-3
j_gene: TRBJ1-2
abundance: many
d_gene: TRBD1

CDR3aa: CASSLVGTGSRRIPEAFF
CDR3nt: TGTGCCAGCAGCTTAGTCGGGACAGGGTCCCGAAGGATACCTGAAGCTTTCTTT
v_gene: TRBV7-8
j_gene: TRBJ1-1
abundance: many
d_gene: TRBD1

CDR3aa: CASSPGTGPTSGANVLTF
CDR3nt: TGTGCCAGCAGCCCCGGGACAGGGCCGACTTCTGGGGCCAACGTCCTGACTTTC
v_gene: TRBV7-9
j_gene: TRBJ2-6
abundance: -
d_gene: TRBD1

CDR3aa: CASSESRATEAFF
CDR3nt: TGTGCCAGCAGCGAGAGTAGGGCCACTGAAGCTTTCTTT
v_gene: TRBV12-3/TRBV12-4
j_gene: TRBJ1-1
abundance: few
d_gene: -

CDR3aa: CASSQVPEWGETQYF
CDR3nt: TGTGCCAGCAGCCAAGTCCCGGAATGGGGGGAGACCCAGTACTTC
v_gene: TRBV3-1
j_gene: TRBJ2-5
abundance: few
d_gene: -

CDR3aa: CSASSLGEQYF
CDR3nt: TGCAGTGCTAGTTCTCTCGGGGAGCAGTATTTT
v_gene: TRBV20-1
j_gene: TRBJ2-3
abundance: many
d_gene: -

CDR3aa: CASSPVPSGGAFF
CDR3nt: TGTGCCAGCTCACCCGTACCTAGCGGGGGTGCGTTCTTC
v_gene: TRBV18
j_gene: TRBJ2-1
abundance: -
d_gene: TRBD2

CDR3aa: CATGPRTVSNQPQHF
CDR3nt: TGTGCCACAGGCCCCCGGACAGTTAGCAATCAGCCCCAGCATTTT
v_gene: TRBV10-3
j_gene: TRBJ1-5
abundance: few
d_gene: -

CDR3aa: CASSRDRVNEKLFF
CDR3nt: TGTGCCAGCTCCCGGGACAGGGTTAATGAAAAACTGTTTTTT
v_gene: TRBV18
j_gene: TRBJ1-4
abundance: few
d_gene: TRBD1

CDR3aa: CSARDWTPTLQETQYF
CDR3nt: TGCAGTGCTAGAGATTGGACTCCTACGCTCCAAGAGACCCAGTACTTC
v_gene: TRBV20-1
j_gene: TRBJ2-5
abundance: few
d_gene: -

CDR3aa: CSARDHALAGIYNEQFF
CDR3nt: TGCAGTGCTAGAGATCATGCGCTAGCGGGGATCTACAATGAGCAGTTCTTC
v_gene: TRBV20-1
j_gene: TRBJ2-1
abundance: many
d_gene: TRBD2

CDR3aa: CSVEGNQGTEAFF
CDR3nt: TGCAGCGTTGAGGGGAACCAGGGGACTGAAGCTTTCTTT
v_gene: TRBV29-1
j_gene: TRBJ1-1
abundance: many
d_gene: -

CDR3aa: CASSQDIGLTGSEQYF
CDR3nt: TGCGCCAGCAGCCAAGACATAGGGCTGACGGGATCTGAGCAGTACTTC
v_gene: TRBV4-1
j_gene: TRBJ2-7
abundance: few
d_gene: -

CDR3aa: CSARAGANTGELFF
CDR3nt: TGCAGTGCTAGGGCGGGGGCGAACACCGGGGAGCTGTTTTTT
v_gene: TRBV20-1
j_gene: TRBJ2-2
abundance: many
d_gene: TRBD2

CDR3aa: CASSPTDWRGFPFYNEQFF
CDR3nt: TGTGCCAGCAGCCCAACGGATTGGAGGGGGTTCCCTTTCTACAATGAGCAGTTCTTC
v_gene: TRBV4-2
j_gene: TRBJ2-1
abundance: many
d_gene: -

CDR3aa: CASSFQGEGETQYF
CDR3nt: TGCGCCAGCAGCTTCCAAGGGGAAGGGGAGACCCAGTACTTC
v_gene: TRBV5-1
j_gene: TRBJ2-5
abundance: many
d_gene: -

CDR3aa: CASSAGRASYSPLHF
CDR3nt: TGTGCCAGCAGCGCGGGACGGGCGTCGTATTCACCCCTCCACTTT
v_gene: TRBV7-2
j_gene: TRBJ1-6
abundance: few
d_gene: -

CDR3aa: CASNYEGEQFF
CDR3nt: TGTGCCAGCAACTACGAGGGTGAGCAGTTCTTC
v_gene: TRBV6-2/TRBV6-3
j_gene: TRBJ2-1
abundance: -
d_gene: -

CDR3aa: CASMRGQFHFSGANVLTF
CDR3nt: TGTGCCAGCATGAGGGGACAGTTTCATTTCTCTGGGGCCAACGTCCTGACTTTC
v_gene: TRBV27
j_gene: TRBJ2-6
abundance: few
d_gene: TRBD1

CDR3aa: CASTIWDSSSYEQYF
CDR3nt: TGTGCCAGCACCATATGGGACAGTAGCTCCTACGAGCAGTACTTC
v_gene: TRBV6-1
j_gene: TRBJ2-7
abundance: many
d_gene: TRBD1

CDR3aa: CASSAQPRDEQYF
CDR3nt: TGTGCCAGCAGCGCCCAACCCAGGGACGAGCAGTACTTC
v_gene: TRBV9
j_gene: TRBJ2-7
abundance: many
d_gene: -

CDR3aa: CASSESLGEGAMYDTQYF
CDR3nt: TGTGCCAGCAGTGAATCCCTCGGGGAGGGGGCTATGTATGATACGCAGTATTTT
v_gene: TRBV25-1
j_gene: TRBJ2-3
abundance: many
d_gene: -

CDR3aa: CASSLRDRGIGEQFF
CDR3nt: TGCGCCAGCAGCCTCCGGGACAGGGGAATTGGTGAGCAGTTCTTC
v_gene: TRBV5-1
j_gene: TRBJ2-1
abundance: -
d_gene: TRBD1